These 21 T cell receptor beta chains originate from one sample sequenced in a study of blood T cell repertoires in COVID-19. The data were produced by immunoSEQ multiplex PCR, yet TCRdb's version contains in-frame clones alone and is incomplete. The table has about 91,000 clones, around 80% seen once. Sequenced: peripheral blood. These receptors came from an older man with acute or convalescent COVID-19.

This chain links TRBV3-1 (or the pseudogene TRBV3-2) with TRBJ2-7, with 9 nucleotides matching TRBD1. Losses at the gene ends were 7 bases for V and 12 bases for J; bases not matched to a gene: 13. The CDR3 spans 13 residues. CDR1 LGHDT and CDR2 YNNKEL come from the germline V gene (reference sequence). The CDR3 nucleotides are TGTGCCAGCACCGAAGCGACAGGGGGATGGCTGTACTTC. Its protein product is CASTEATGGWLYF.

This sequence joins TRBV19 and TRBJ1-5; D remains ambiguous. Trimming left V 5 bases short and J 3 bases short, with 8 bases between. Germline CDR1 and CDR2: LNHDA and SQIVND (reference sequence). CDR3 size: 13 residues. CDR3 residues: CASSYQDNQPQHF. The DNA for the CDR3 is TGTGCCAGTAGTTATCAGGACAATCAGCCCCAGCATTTT.

The V gene is TRBV27, the J gene TRBJ1-6; the match to TRBD1 covers 8 bases. The germline CDR1 and CDR2 sequences are MNHEY and SMNVEV (reference sequence). The CDR3 covers 14 residues. V dropped 4 bases and J dropped 11; count of bases not matched to a gene: 7. The CDR3 sequence is CASSSGQGIAPLHF. In nucleotides, the CDR3 is TGTGCCAGCAGTTCCGGACAGGGCATTGCACCCCTCCACTTT.

The chain links TRBV5-4 to TRBJ1-2; 9 positions match TRBD1. V lost 2 bases, J lost 4 bases, and 6 bases stayed unmatched. Germline CDR1 is SGHNT and CDR2 is YYREEE (reference sequence). The CDR3 extends over 15 amino acids. The CDR3 loop is CASSFPGQGIYGYTF. CDR3 bases: TGTGCCAGCAGCTTTCCGGGACAGGGTATCTATGGCTACACCTTC.

CDR3 sequence (DNA): TGTGCCAGCAGCCAATGGGGGGACGGGGCCAACGTCCTGACTTTC. Translated, it gives CASSQWGDGANVLTF. V gene TRBV3-1 (or the pseudogene TRBV3-2) combines with J gene TRBJ2-6, with TRBD2 as a possible D gene (6 bases). Germline V gives CDR1 LGHDT, CDR2 YNNKEL (reference sequence). CDR3 length: 15 amino acids. Trimming shortened V by 2 bases and J by 4 bases, and 9 bases separated the two germline ends.

This chain connects TRBV5-1 to TRBJ2-6, with 8 bases fitting TRBD1. Germline values: CDR1 SGHRS, CDR2 YFSETQ. The CDR3 spans 16 residues. V gave up 4 bases and J gave up 2 bases; unmatched junction bases: 5. The CDR3 bases are TGCGCCAGCAGCGGACAGGGAATCCCTGGGGCCAACGTCCTGACTTTC. This gives the protein CASSGQGIPGANVLTF.

The gene calls are TRBV9 and TRBJ1-2; D call uncertain. The germline V gene has CDR1 SGDLS and CDR2 YYNGEE. The CDR3 consists of 12 residues. Between the trimmed V and J ends, which lost 4 bases and 3 bases, there was a span of 7 bases. CDR3 loop: CASSPEDYGYTF. As DNA, the CDR3 is TGTGCCAGCAGCCCCGAGGACTATGGCTACACCTTC.

The genes are TRBV5-1 and TRBJ1-2, with 8 bases identical to TRBD1. The CDR3 sequence is 15 residues long. CDR1 is SGHRS and CDR2 is YFSETQ in the germline V gene. Trimming cost V 4 bases and J 5 bases; bases outside gene matches: 10. In DNA, the CDR3 is TGCGCCAGCAGCCTAGAACAGGGGGTCAGTTATGGCTACACCTTC. It is translated as CASSLEQGVSYGYTF.

V usage is TRBV19 and J usage is TRBJ1-5; TRBD1 might be the D (5 bases). The CDR3 has 14 residues. Looked up from germline, CDR1 is LNHDA and CDR2 is SQIVND (reference sequence). V shed 6 bases and J shed 3 bases, with 12 bases lying between them. CDR3 in amino acids: CASSPGQINQPQHF. The CDR3 region has the DNA TGTGCCAGTAGCCCAGGGCAAATCAATCAGCCCCAGCATTTT.

This chain connects TRBV2 to TRBJ1-5, with 9 nucleotides matching TRBD1. Trimming at V came to 2 bases and at J to 4 bases, leaving 3 bases not matched to a gene. The CDR3 totals 15 residues. The germline CDR1 and CDR2 sequences are SNHLY and FYNNEI. CDR3 sequence: CASSELGTGNQPQHF. The DNA for the CDR3 is TGTGCCAGCAGTGAACTCGGGACAGGGAATCAGCCCCAGCATTTT.

The V call is TRBV3-1 (or the pseudogene TRBV3-2), the J call TRBJ2-3; tentative D call: TRBD2 (7 bases). The CDR3 contains 15 residues. The V and J ends lost 1 base and 5 bases respectively, with 13 bases between them. Germline V gene sequence: CDR1 LGHDT, CDR2 YNNKEL (reference sequence). The CDR3 DNA follows: TGTGCCAGCAGCCAAGTCCGGGGGGCCGGAGATACGCAGTATTTT. This sequence encodes CASSQVRGAGDTQYF.

The V and J genes are TRBV5-6 and TRBJ2-1, with D perhaps TRBD1 (5 bases). V was trimmed by 2 bases and J by 5 bases, leaving 17 bases between them. Germline-derived CDR1 and CDR2 are SGHDT and YYEEEE. The CDR3 extends over 16 amino acids. The CDR3 is CASSLFRVADDNEQFF. CDR3 DNA sequence: TGTGCCAGCAGCTTATTCAGGGTAGCAGACGACAATGAGCAGTTCTTC.

The gene calls are TRBV29-1 and TRBJ2-2; TRBD2 is a possible D gene (5 bases). The germline CDR1 and CDR2 sequences are SQVTM and ANQGSEA. V shed 2 bases and J shed 3 bases, with 13 bases lying between them. The CDR3 totals 15 residues. Here the CDR3 DNA reads TGCAGCGTTGAATCTAGCTCCTTAGACACCGGGGAGCTGTTTTTT. Its protein product is CSVESSSLDTGELFF.

This chain joins TRBV6-6 and TRBJ1-2; a possible D gene is TRBD1 (6 bases). V was clipped by 5 bases and J by 3 bases, with 10 bases between them. CDR1 is MNHNY, CDR2 SVGAGI, per germline (reference sequence). This CDR3 has 13 residues. DNA of the CDR3: TGTGCCAGCAGTCTACAGGGCCACTATGGCTACACCTTC. Its translation is CASSLQGHYGYTF.

This clone showed up just once. The chain links TRBV2 to TRBJ2-7; a weak D match, TRBD2 (6 bases). V lost 9 bases and J lost 6, with 15 bases in between. Germline V gives CDR1 SNHLY, CDR2 FYNNEI. The CDR3 extends over 12 amino acids. The CDR3 DNA reads TGTGCCAGTCGACTTAGGGGAGGCGAGCAGTACTTC. Protein product: CASRLRGGEQYF.

The chain couples TRBV27 to TRBJ1-4, with D possibly being TRBD1 (5 bases). This CDR3 is built from 13 residues. V lost 6 bases to trimming and J lost 10 bases, with 15 bases between them. Germline V gene lookup returns CDR1 MNHEY and CDR2 SMNVEV (reference sequence). DNA of the CDR3: TGTGCCAGCAGCGATGGGCAGGGCGTAAAACTGTTTTTT. This sequence encodes CASSDGQGVKLFF.

J is TRBJ2-5 and V is TRBV15; D not certain. Germline lookup yields CDR1 LNHNV and CDR2 YYDKDF (reference sequence). The CDR3 has 13 amino acids. Trimming pared 1 base from V and 1 base from J, leaving 4 bases between. The CDR3 spells CATSRGAQETQYF. The DNA of the CDR3 is TGTGCCACCAGCAGAGGGGCCCAAGAGACCCAGTACTTC. Full variable domain (missing parts from reference TRBV15 and TRBJ2-5): DAMVIQNPRYQVTQFGKPVTLSCSQTLNHNVMYWYQQKSSQAPKLLFHYYDKDFNNEADTPDNFQSRRPNTSFCFLDIRSPGLGDTAMYLCATSRGAQETQYFGPGTRLLVL.

The table lists this clone with a count of one. V usage is TRBV28 and J usage is TRBJ2-7; perhaps TRBD1 as D (7 bases). Germline V gene lookup returns CDR1 MDHEN and CDR2 SYDVKM. Trimming took off 5 bases at V and 2 bases at J, with 25 bases between the two ends. The CDR3 is 18 residues long. In nucleotides, the CDR3 is TGTGCCAGCAGTCCCCTGATAAGAACCTTCAGGGGGGCCTACGAGCAGTACTTC. It yields the protein CASSPLIRTFRGAYEQYF.

This clone was counted between two and nine times. The chain recombines TRBV14 with TRBJ1-3; 9 bases are a match to TRBD1. With V trimmed by 6 bases and J by 0 bases, 6 bases remained unmatched. Germline CDR1 is SGHDN and CDR2 is FVKESK. This CDR3 contains 16 residues. The CDR3: CASSRDRVTSGNTIYF. The CDR3, as DNA: TGTGCCAGCAGTCGGGACAGGGTAACCTCTGGAAACACCATATATTTT. Drawing the rest from reference TRBV14 and TRBJ1-3, the complete variable domain is EAGVTQFPSHSVIEKGQTVTLRCDPISGHDNLYWYRRVMGKEIKFLLHFVKESKQDESGMPNNRFLAERTGGTYSTLKVQPAELEDSGVYFCASSRDRVTSGNTIYFGEGSWLTVV.

The count of this clone is one. CDR3 in amino acids: CASSQGAGSSYNEQFF. In DNA form, the CDR3 reads TGTGCCAGCAGCCAAGGAGCGGGGAGCTCCTACAATGAGCAGTTCTTC. The chain recombines TRBV7-9 with TRBJ2-1; the match to TRBD2 covers 7 bases. CDR1 and CDR2 (germline): SEHNR, FQNEAQ (reference sequence). J lost 0 bases, V lost 5 bases, and 7 bases had no gene match. This CDR3 spans 16 amino acids. Supplemented by reference TRBV7-9 and TRBJ2-1, the full variable domain reads DTGVSQNPRHKITKRGQNVTFRCDPISEHNRLYWYRQTLGQGPEFLTYFQNEAQLEKSRLLSDRFSAERPKGSFSTLEIQRTEQGDSAMYLCASSQGAGSSYNEQFFGPGTRLTVL.

This clone has a handful of counts. J is TRBJ2-7 and V is TRBV12-3 or TRBV12-4, with D perhaps matching TRBD1 (5 bases). Trimming took off 6 bases at V and 4 bases at J, with 13 bases between the two ends. This CDR3 comprises 13 residues. The CDR3 nucleotides are TGTGCCAGCAGCCCCCGGGCAGGGTACGAGCAGTACTTC. Translating gives CASSPRAGYEQYF.